This TCR beta chain was found in a study of beta chain features in type 1 diabetes. With 3 bases removed from V and 2 bases from J, the gap between germline ends came to 13 bases. Germline assignment: CDR1 SGHTA and CDR2 FQGNSA. This CDR3 contains 15 residues. Each donor gave one heparinised blood draw averaging about 120 mL. Markers CD45RO/CCR7/CD25/CD127/CD95/CD27 served to sort CD4+ naive, central memory, regulatory and stem cell-like memory cells. Purities over 95% were achieved in all sorted populations. Study results and limitations: Across all four CD4+ subsets, people with type 1 diabetes showed modestly shorter TCRB CDR3s. Patients' naive, central memory and regulatory TCRB repertoires appeared more alike than those of healthy donors.

About this clone itself: The antigen is unknown.

Expressed TCRB transcripts got sequenced, as all isolated RNA was reverse transcribed. Assay used: immunoSEQ multiplex PCR; TCRdb lists only in-frame clones, some missing. Of more than 25,000 clones listed, 49% were seen once; the top ten hold 0.3%. This receptor was taken from a man in his thirties or forties with type 1 diabetes. The chain carries TRBV7-2 and TRBJ2-5; D may be TRBD1 (6 bases). Sequencing used stem cell memory CD4+ T cells from blood. The CDR3 DNA reads TGTGCCAGCAGCTTTATACAGGGCCCTCAAGAGACCCAGTACTTC. This translates into CASSFIQGPQETQYF.